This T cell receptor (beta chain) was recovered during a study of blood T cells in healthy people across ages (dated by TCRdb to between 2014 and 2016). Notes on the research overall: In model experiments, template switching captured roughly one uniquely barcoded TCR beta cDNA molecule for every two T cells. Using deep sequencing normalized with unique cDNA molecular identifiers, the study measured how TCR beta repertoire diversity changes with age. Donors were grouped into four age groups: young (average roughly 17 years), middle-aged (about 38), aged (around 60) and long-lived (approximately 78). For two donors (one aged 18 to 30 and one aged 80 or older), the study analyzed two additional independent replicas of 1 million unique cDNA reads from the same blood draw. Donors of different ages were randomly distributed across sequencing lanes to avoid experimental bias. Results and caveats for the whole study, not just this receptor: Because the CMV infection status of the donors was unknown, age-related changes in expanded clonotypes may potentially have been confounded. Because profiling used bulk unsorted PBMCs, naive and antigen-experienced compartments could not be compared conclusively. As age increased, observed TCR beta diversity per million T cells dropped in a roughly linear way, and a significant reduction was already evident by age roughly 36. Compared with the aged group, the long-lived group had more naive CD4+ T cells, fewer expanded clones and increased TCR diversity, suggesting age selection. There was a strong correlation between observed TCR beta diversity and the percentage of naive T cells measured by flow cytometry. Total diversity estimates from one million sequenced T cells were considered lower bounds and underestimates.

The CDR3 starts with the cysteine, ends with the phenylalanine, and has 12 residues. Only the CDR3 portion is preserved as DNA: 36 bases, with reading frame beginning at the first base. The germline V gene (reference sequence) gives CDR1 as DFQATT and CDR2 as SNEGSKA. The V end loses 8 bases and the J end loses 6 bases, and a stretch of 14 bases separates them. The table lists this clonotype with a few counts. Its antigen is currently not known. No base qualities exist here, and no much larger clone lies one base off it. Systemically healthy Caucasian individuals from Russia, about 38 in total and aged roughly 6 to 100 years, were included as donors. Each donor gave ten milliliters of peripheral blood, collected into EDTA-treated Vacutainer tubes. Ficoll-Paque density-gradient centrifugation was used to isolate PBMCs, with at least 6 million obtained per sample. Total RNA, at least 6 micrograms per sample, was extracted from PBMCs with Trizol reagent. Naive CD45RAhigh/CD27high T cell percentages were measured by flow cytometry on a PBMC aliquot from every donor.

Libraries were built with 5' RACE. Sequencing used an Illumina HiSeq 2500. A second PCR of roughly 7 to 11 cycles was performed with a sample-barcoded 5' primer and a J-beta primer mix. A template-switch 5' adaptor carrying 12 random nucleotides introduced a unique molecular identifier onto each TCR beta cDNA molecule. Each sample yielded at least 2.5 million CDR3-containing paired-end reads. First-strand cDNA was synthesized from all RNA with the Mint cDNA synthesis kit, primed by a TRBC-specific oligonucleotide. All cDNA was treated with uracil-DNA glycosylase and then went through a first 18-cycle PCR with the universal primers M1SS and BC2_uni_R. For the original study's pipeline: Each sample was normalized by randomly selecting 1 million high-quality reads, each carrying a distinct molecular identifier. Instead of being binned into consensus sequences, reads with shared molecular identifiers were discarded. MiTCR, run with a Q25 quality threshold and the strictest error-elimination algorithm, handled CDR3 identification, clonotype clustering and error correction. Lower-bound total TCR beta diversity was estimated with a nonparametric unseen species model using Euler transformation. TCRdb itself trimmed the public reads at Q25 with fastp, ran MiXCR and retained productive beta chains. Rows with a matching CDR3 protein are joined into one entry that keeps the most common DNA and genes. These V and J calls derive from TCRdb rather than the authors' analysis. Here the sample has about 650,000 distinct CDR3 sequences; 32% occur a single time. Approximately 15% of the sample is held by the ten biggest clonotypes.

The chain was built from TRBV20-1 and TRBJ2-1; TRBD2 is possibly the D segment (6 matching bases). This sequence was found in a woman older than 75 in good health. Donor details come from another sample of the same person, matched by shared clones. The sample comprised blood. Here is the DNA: TGCAGTCCTAATGGGCGGGGCAATGAGCAGTTCTTC. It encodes CSPNGRGNEQFF.